The source of this T cell receptor (beta chain) is a study of T cells in Graves' hyperthyroidism and ophthalmopathy. Study background: Peripheral blood sampling occurred at initial diagnosis, before any treatment.

This clonotype was counted many times. The antigen is not known. Diagnoses rested on clinical symptoms, serum thyroxine and TRAb, thyroid ultrasound and orbital computed tomography. CDR3 length equals 16 residues. V shed 7 bases and J shed 4 bases, with 19 bases lying between them. RNA transcripts yielded amplified TCR beta CDR3 regions. The HTBI primer set served for first-round RT-PCR of the TCR CDR3. TCRdb reprocessed the multiplex PCR reads with MiXCR, giving one entry per CDR3 protein. The repertoire includes fewer than 250,000 distinct CDR3 sequences, roughly 17% of them detected once, and about 30% sits in the top ten. Points from the study as a whole: Also found in blood were most expanded thyroid clonotypes above 0.001.

V is TRBV12-3 or TRBV12-4 and J is TRBJ1-4; no clear D gene. Sequencing was carried out using blood. This receptor was taken from a woman between 18 and 29 years old with Graves' ophthalmopathy. The chain's CDR3 is CASTRGRLGINEKLFF. The CDR3 DNA sequence: TGTGCCAGCACCCGAGGCCGGCTAGGGATTAATGAAAAACTGTTTTTT.